The clone carrying this TCR beta chain has at least ten counts. Its antigen is as yet unknown. V lost 5 bases, J lost 7 bases, and 4 bases stayed unmatched. The germline V gene has CDR1 SGHTA and CDR2 FQGNSA. The CDR3 is 13 residues long. The data derive from a study of T-cell reconstitution after alpha-beta-depleted transplantation in children. Whole-study findings and limits: Some patients showed high day-60 TCRbeta diversity, which derived from surviving recipient T cells and thymic progenitors. After one year, T-cell counts and TCRbeta diversity mostly came from new T cells. After transplant, at about two months, alpha-beta T cells were reportedly derived from several hundred expanded graft clones.

Preparing the TCRbeta library involved the use of unique molecular identifiers. TCRdb independently ran MiXCR on the PCR reads; one entry per CDR3 protein. The data contain 200,000 to 250,000 distinct CDR3 sequences, about a tenth of them singletons. The sequence came from a child less than two years old with acute myeloid leukemia, due to receive a stem cell transplant. The chain uses TRBV7-2 and TRBJ1-5; 8 positions match TRBD1. Sequencing used PBMCs, obtained before TCRalphabeta/CD19-depleted stem cell transplant. CDR3 amino acids: CASSLDREQPQHF. The DNA of the CDR3 is TGTGCCAGCAGCCTGGACAGGGAGCAGCCCCAGCATTTT.